This T cell receptor beta chain was sequenced during a study of shared clonotypes between healthy human individuals. Study outcomes and limitations: An effect of sequencing depth on clonotype sharing among donors was expected. Even with large depth, rarefaction showed that sorted-subset sequencing was incomplete.

The naive CD8 fraction comprised CD45RO-negative cells positively selected for CCR7 and excluded terminally differentiated effector memory CD45RA+ cells. Each donor was a Caucasian adult residing in Nashville, Tennessee. This clone was seen a few times. The target antigen is unknown. The method was immunoSEQ multiplex PCR; TCRdb's version includes in-frame clones alone and lacks a portion of them. Of around 2,000,000 clones in the sample, roughly 95% are singletons; the top ten hold about 1.1%. The CDR3 spans 11 residues. Germline lookup yields CDR1 SQVTM and CDR2 ANQGSEA. Trimming shortened V by 5 bases and J by 7 bases, and 11 bases separated the two germline ends.

This receptor was taken from a man younger than 35 in good health. The chain carries TRBV29-1 and TRBJ1-1; tentative D call: TRBD1 (6 bases). The sample was naive CD8+ T cells sorted from blood. Written as DNA, the CDR3 is TGCAGCGTTTACCGGGACATTGAAGCTTTCTTT. Protein: CSVYRDIEAFF. The full variable domain, its missing parts supplied by reference TRBV29-1 and TRBJ1-1, is SAVISQKPSRDICQRGTSLTIQCQVDSQVTMMFWYRQQPGQSLTLIATANQGSEATYESGFVIDKFPISRPNLTFSTLTVSNMSPEDSSIYLCSVYRDIEAFFGQGTRLTVV.